This TCR beta chain is from a study of cytomegalovirus exposure and HLA in healthy donors (dated by TCRdb to about 2017). As for the study more broadly: An earlier analysis of some 600 of the donors reported around 280 Gb of sequence data and around 110 million unique TCR beta sequences obtained from about 170 million T cells. The aim of the study was to test whether cataloging public T cell receptors could identify signatures of past pathogen exposure. In addition to the first cohort of approximately 650 subjects, a separate validation cohort of approximately 130 different subjects was used. Among roughly 400 genotyped donors of the cohort, an average of about 240,000 unique TCR beta nucleotide sequences were sequenced per donor, 15% to 20% of them non-productive. Genome-wide SNP genotypes for about 65% of the 666 donors were used in a later genetic analysis, which treated that subset as a discovery cohort. An early release that covered about 640 HLA-typed donors contained approximately 300 gigabases of sequencing data and tens of millions of unique TCR sequences. Every repertoire in the discovery cohort had been generated on one and the same sequencing platform. HLA typing included class I and class II loci at four-digit resolution. To predict cytomegalovirus infection status, the study brought together high-throughput TCR immunosequencing, statistical association of individual TCRs with disease status, and machine learning. Because of strong linkage in the cohort, roughly 5 DR-DQ haplotypes were treated as single units for association and clustering. Using immunosequencing, the study profiled T cell repertoires from about 610 subjects and related those repertoires to cytomegalovirus serostatus. Typing coverage differed by locus: A, B, C, DRB1 and DQB1 were typed in about 620-640 donors, DQA1 in roughly 510, DPA1 in over 600, and DPB1 in around 490. Rather than drawing on any new phenotypic data, the later analysis identified candidate immune exposures from TCR beta sequences and the way those sequences occurred across donors. An earlier analysis of fewer than 700 of the donors applied high-throughput TCR beta sequencing to assess whether each TCR beta V gene segment acted as functional or pseudogenic. Donor age, sex, ethnicity and CMV serostatus were compiled together with the repertoire data. Of the roughly 390 genotyped donors, 65% to 90% fell in the genetic ancestry cluster associated with self-reported Caucasian donors. In a later analysis, previously published TCR beta repertoires from hundreds of donors were re-analyzed and high-resolution HLA genotyping was added so that TCR occurrence patterns could be studied. Study-wide conclusions, independent of this receptor: In a later analysis, TCR association rates were found to vary across HLA loci, with the most associated TCRs seen for DRB1 alleles and the fewest for HLA-C alleles. A later analysis found that most CMV-associated TCR beta chains appeared HLA-restricted, with HLA associations seemingly driven largely by CMV exposure. It was suggested by the authors that the approach could potentially be generalized to other disease states and immunological phenotypes. The only immune exposure information available for the cohort was CMV serostatus. Sequencing depth was assumed to be roughly uniform across donors in the presence/absence analyses, though that assumption may not hold. A later analysis reported that several top co-occurrence clusters appeared linked to parvovirus B19, influenza, CMV and Epstein-Barr virus. Because counts were too low, roughly 18 rarely observed V segments, including chromosome 9 orphons, were left out of the earlier analysis of 587 of the donors. Because HLA typing was missing for some donors at each locus, association tests included only the typed subset. A later genetic analysis associated a missense DCLRE1C variant with V-gene and J-gene trimming of TCR beta chains, and an independent cohort replicated the association. Compared with equally common non-associated chains, HLA-associated TCR beta chains in a later analysis were more clonally expanded and had lower generation probabilities. While some public TCRs were present in many individuals, most TCR sequences turned up only very rarely across donors. A further reported finding was that TCR beta sequences accurately predicted the HLA-A and HLA-B alleles for most subjects in the first cohort. The classifier was reported to diagnose cytomegalovirus status with high specificity and sensitivity in both the original cohort and the validation cohort. Correlated functional status among segregating V segments might be attributable to linkage disequilibrium, but an unknown experimental factor could not be ruled out. In a later analysis, around 17,000 TCR beta sequences were associated with specific HLA alleles at a false discovery rate of 0.05. A cluster of highly shared sequence variants was judged likely to be a technical artifact of the sequencing pipeline. A few of the identified cytomegalovirus-associated TCR beta chains were confirmed in vitro to be specific for cytomegalovirus antigens. In an earlier analysis of some 540 of the donors, most TCR beta V segments appeared in productive rearrangements about 87% or about 30% of the time, broadly matching IMGT annotations. Only TCR beta chains were sequenced in this cohort, and the absence of alpha or paired-chain data limited detectable features. A total of about 180 TCR beta chains were listed by the study as associated with cytomegalovirus. Because the 87-base-pair reads could not distinguish some IMGT-functional V segments, including TRBV6-2 and TRBV6-3, those segments were excluded. When HLA alleles, especially DR and DQ, strongly co-occurred, attributing TCR associations to individual alleles was difficult. In a later genetic analysis, fewer N-insertions in productive TCRs were reported among donors in an Asian-associated ancestry cluster than the roughly 700-donor mean.

The cohort consisted of 666 healthy bone marrow donors. At the time of sampling, every cohort member was nominally healthy, though immune exposures that went unrecorded were likely present. The donor tested CMV seronegative and was one of the 352 seronegative cohort members. A peripheral blood sample was collected from each donor, and TCR beta sequencing was performed on peripheral blood mononuclear cells. Genomic DNA was extracted from the blood cell samples with the Qiagen DNeasy Blood Extraction Kit. Spanning cysteine to phenylalanine, the CDR3 consists of 13 amino acids. Left in the record is the CDR3 DNA by itself, 39 bases read in frame from the first base. The junction shows trimming of 5 bases on V and 7 bases on J, plus 12 bases between the germline ends. As encoded in the germline V gene (reference sequence), CDR1 is MNHEY while CDR2 is SMNVEV. The method behind the library was the immunoSEQ multiplex PCR assay. For the multiplex PCR, a mixture combining 60 forward primers for TCR Vbeta segments and 13 reverse primers for TCR Jbeta segments was used. Amplification of the CDR3 region of rearranged TCR beta genes was performed with a multiplex PCR assay on genomic DNA. The Illumina HiSeq System was used to sequence the amplified TCR beta libraries as 87-base-pair reads. The authors' pipeline ran thus. In a later analysis, tens of millions of unique TCR beta chains were counted across the 500 to 850 repertoires, and roughly 11 million of these chains were shared by at least two donors. Raw reads were error-corrected and collapsed into unique sequences with a nearest-neighbor algorithm that merged closely related sequences to remove PCR and sequencing errors. Alignment of CDR3 sequences to IMGT reference sequences was used to assign V, D and J gene segments. For a sequence to be retained, a match of at least six nucleotides was required to both a V gene segment and a J gene segment. Rearrangements were classified as productive when the CDR3 lacked stop codons and remained in frame with V and J, and all other rearrangements were classified as non-productive. CDR3 was defined according to IMGT convention as the region running from the second conserved V-encoded cysteine to the conserved J-encoded phenylalanine. The earlier analysis of more than 450 of the donors excluded sequences that lacked an unambiguous match to a single V gene segment. An earlier analysis of 500 to 600 of the donors classified V segments as functional when productive rearrangements were above 56.7% and as segregating when the standard deviation between donors was above 5%. To diagnose cytomegalovirus status from the catalog of TCR beta chain sequences, a statistical classification framework was built. In a later analysis, V and J genes were assigned by comparing TCR nucleotide sequences against IMGT/GENE-DB human TR gene sequences. Using the TCRdist pipeline, a later analysis assigned CDR3 sequences along with most-parsimonious VDJ recombination scenarios. In a later analysis, each TCR beta chain was defined by its CDR3 amino acid sequence together with its V-gene family, and reads lacking a unique V-gene family were excluded. To address suspected cross-contamination and a sequencing artifact, a later analysis removed 592 highly shared, low-generation-probability nucleotide sequences. A later analysis calculated a clonal expansion index for each public chain from normalized within-repertoire ranks of inferred template counts. Generation probabilities in a later analysis came from a VDJ recombination model fitted to out-of-frame rearrangements, and those results were checked against IGoR. In a later analysis, hypergeometric tests were used to score TCR-TCR, TCR-HLA and TCR-CMV co-occurrence, with a repertoire-size bias correction applied to TCR pairs. To estimate false discovery rates, a later analysis permuted the HLA or CMV assignments 20 times. A later analysis grouped co-occurring TCRs with DBSCAN, adding TCRdist sequence similarity when clustering within HLA-allele-positive subsets. Co-occurrence clustering excluded repertoires with fewer than 30,000 or more than 120,000 public chains, plus five with anomalous nucleotide sharing. In TCRdb, the immuneACCESS table is reduced to in-frame sequences with V and J assigned. These tables do not hold every clone; where another copy was compared, an unresolved V gene accounts for under half, and the others remain unexplained. That table supplies the V and J calls and clone size; D and trimming were determined from the DNA. Here the sample has approximately 150,000 clones; roughly nine tenths occur a single time. The ten largest clones represent under 0.95% of the sample.

A remark on this clone: Its antigen specificity is not known. Within one base of it there is no much larger clone, and no base qualities were kept.

Rearrangement joined TRBV27 to TRBJ2-1; no D gene can be assigned with confidence. Material for sequencing was PBMCs. The receptor was derived from a woman in her twenties or thirties in good health and CMV-seronegative. The nucleotide sequence reads TGTGCCAGCAGTCCACCTTTGCGGAATGAGCAGTTCTTC. Its protein reads: CASSPPLRNEQFF.